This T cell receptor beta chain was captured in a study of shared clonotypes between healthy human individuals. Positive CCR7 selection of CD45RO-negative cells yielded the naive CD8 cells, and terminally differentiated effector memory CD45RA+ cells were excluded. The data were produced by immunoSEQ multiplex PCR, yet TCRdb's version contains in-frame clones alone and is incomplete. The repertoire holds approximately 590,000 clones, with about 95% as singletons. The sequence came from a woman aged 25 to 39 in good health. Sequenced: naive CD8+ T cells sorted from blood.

Here the CDR3 reads CASRSQWTGELFF. CDR3 DNA sequence: TGTGCCAGCAGATCCCAATGGACCGGGGAGCTGTTTTTT. This chain uses TRBV6-1 with TRBJ2-2, with D unclear. The CDR3 loop spans 13 amino acids. CDR1 and CDR2 (germline): MNHNS, SASEGT. Between the trimmed V and J ends, which lost 6 bases and 5 bases, there was a span of 10 bases.